This record looks at one T cell receptor (beta chain) sequence and its context. These data originate in a study of blood T cell repertoires in COVID-19. Study overall: In each case, the material was cDNA or gDNA derived from T cells, B-cell-depleted T cells, or PBMCs.

The V end lost 3 bases, the J end lost 9 bases, and 9 bases lay between the germline ends. Germline CDR1 is MNHNS and CDR2 is SASEGT. CDR3 size: 12 residues. Sequencing was performed with immunoSEQ multiplex PCR; in TCRdb, only in-frame clones are kept and a portion is missing. The sample yields under 350,000 clones, roughly 91% seen once. The receptor was derived from a man between 40 and 49 years old with acute or convalescent COVID-19. This rearrangement joins TRBV6-1 to TRBJ1-5, with D hard to call. Sequencing was carried out using peripheral blood. CDR3 sequence reads: CASSELRPPQHF. In nucleotides, the CDR3 is TGTGCCAGCAGTGAGTTGAGGCCGCCCCAGCATTTT.